This T cell receptor (beta chain) was identified in a study of PD-1 blockade in classical Hodgkin lymphoma. Findings of the study overall: The study reported lower baseline TCR diversity in newly diagnosed patients than in healthy donors. Factors driving the repertoire differences, possibly disease activity or prior therapy, remain undefined.

Sample time point: newly diagnosed, previously untreated cHL patient sample. The study purified CD4+ T cells from thawed PBMCs using magnetic negative selection. V was pared by 2 bases and J by 1 base, with 10 bases between. The CDR3 has 15 amino acids. Germline lookup yields CDR1 KGHSH and CDR2 LQKENI. A word on this clone: What it binds is unknown.

Libraries were prepared by immunoSEQ multiplex PCR; TCRdb keeps only in-frame clonotypes and omits some of them. The sample lists more than 15,000 clones; approximately 80% were seen once. The receptor was isolated from a human donor with classical Hodgkin lymphoma. The chain carries TRBV18 and TRBJ2-3; maybe TRBD2 (5 bases). Material: CD4+ T cells from blood. CDR3 sequence: CASSPFVSGTDTQYF. Here the CDR3 DNA reads TGTGCCAGCTCACCATTCGTTAGCGGCACAGATACGCAGTATTTT.